This entry concerns a single T cell receptor (beta chain). Sequenced by immunoSEQ multiplex PCR; TCRdb stores in-frame clones only, minus some. The data contain fewer than 85,000 clones, roughly 94% of them singletons. The record originates from a study of technical replicates of blood from a handful of donors. V lost 4 bases, J lost 0 bases, and 3 bases stayed unmatched. CDR1 and CDR2 (germline): SQVTM, ANQGSEA. This CDR3 comprises 15 residues. The sequencing sample was made of T cells isolated from PBMCs. V is TRBV29-1 and J is TRBJ1-4; 9 nucleotides align to TRBD1. This clonotype originated in a human donor in good health. CDR3 in amino acids: CSVVGTGTTNEKLFF. The DNA for the CDR3 is TGCAGCGTTGTCGGGACAGGGACAACTAATGAAAAACTGTTTTTT.